This record concerns one T cell receptor beta chain sequence. It has no known antigen specificity. No clone much larger than this one lies a single base away; base qualities are absent. The CDR3 runs 13 residues from the cysteine to the phenylalanine. CDR3 DNA is the only sequence kept; it has 39 bases, read in frame from the first base. CDR1 and CDR2, per the germline V gene, are SQVTM and ANQGSEA. V loses 4 bases of germline sequence and J loses 3 bases, and the interval between the two ends is 10 bases. The sample belongs to a study of technical replicates of blood from a handful of donors (dated by TCRdb to 2015 to 2018). The method was the immunoSEQ multiplex PCR assay. TCRdb obtained this table from immuneACCESS and retained in-frame rearrangements with V and J assigned. These tables miss some clones; where compared with another copy, unresolved V genes account for less than half of the shortfall, and the remainder is unexplained. In this sample the table shows 65,000 to 95,000 clones, 95% to 98% of which occur a single time. Approximately 0.15% of the sample lies in the top ten.

Material for sequencing was T cells isolated from PBMCs. The chain joins TRBV29-1 to TRBJ2-1, with the D gene not confidently named. The source is a human donor in good health. DNA sequence: TGCAGCGTTGTTACAAACCTCTACAATGAGCAGTTCTTC. The encoded protein is CSVVTNLYNEQFF.